In this sample, the clone carrying this T cell receptor (beta chain) turned up a few times. The sample originates from a study of CD8 T cells in Susac syndrome. High-throughput TCR beta sequencing covered peripheral CD8+ and CD4+ T cells. Per the germline V gene, CDR1 is SGHRS and CDR2 is YFSETQ. The CDR3 is made up of 13 amino acids. V lost 5 bases to trimming and J lost 2 bases, with 8 bases between them. Random hexamers served to reverse transcribe about 0.45 to 1 ug RNA. TCRdb analysed the immunoSEQ multiplex PCR reads with MiXCR anew, one entry per CDR3 protein. The sample includes some 150,000 distinct CDR3 sequences, approximately 95% of them seen just once.

Sequenced: CD4+ T cells from PBMCs. The rearrangement joins TRBV5-1 to TRBJ1-5; D is ambiguous. This TCR was recovered from a human donor with Susac syndrome. This CDR3 is CASSDTGNQPQHF. The CDR3 coding sequence is TGCGCCAGCAGTGATACCGGCAATCAGCCCCAGCATTTT.